The T cell receptor (beta chain) described here comes from a study of metastatic and nonmetastatic thyroid tumors (dated by TCRdb to the early 2020s). Background on the whole study: The researchers compared repertoires between peripheral blood samples and tumor or nodule tissue samples from patients with malignant or benign thyroid disease. Study-level results and caveats: TCR beta diversity was reported as significantly higher in malignant tumors than in benign nodules, in both blood and tumor samples.

Notes on this clone: The antigen it recognizes is unknown. No quality values exist for individual bases; no much larger clone is one base distant.

None of the patients had been given any treatment before thyroid surgery. Patient clinical samples collected from about 2012 to 2019 were retrospectively analysed using T-cell receptor beta sequencing. The CDR3 has 14 amino acids, counting the end cysteine and phenylalanine. Kept here is only the CDR3 DNA, which spans 42 bases and is read in frame from base 1. V gives up 6 bases and J gives up 10 bases, and the segment between their germline ends measures 16 bases. The germline V gene provides CDR1 MNHEY and CDR2 SVGEGT. Library preparation employed PCR. This sample was sequenced with an Illumina HiSeq 4000. High-throughput sequencing was used to profile the CDR3 region of the TCR beta-chain in every patient. On the authors' methods: The researchers built a classifier to tell apart papillary thyroid cancer patients with distant metastasis, based on CDR3 differences among clinicopathological groups. To measure repertoire diversity the researchers used the Shannon index, while the Morisita-Horn index served to gauge how similar the tumor and blood repertoires were. The raw public reads went through TCRdb reprocessing: fastp at Q25, MiXCR clone calling, in-frame beta chains kept. The V and J calls, along with clone size, are taken from TCRdb and not from the paper's own processing. This sample gives around 20,000 clones in total; around 30% of them show up just once. Jointly, the top ten make up roughly 10% of the sample.

The specimen sequenced was tumor tissue. The chain is assembled from TRBV6-2 or TRBV6-3 and TRBJ1-6, with the D gene uncertain. This clonotype originated in a female donor with papillary thyroid cancer or a benign thyroid nodule (not recorded which). Some clones in this sample may be carry-over from other donors' samples. The DNA sequence is TGTGCCAGCAGCTTAGCTCAACTGGGGTCACCCCTCCACTTT. This codes for CASSLAQLGSPLHF.